This T cell receptor (beta chain) was recovered during a study of cytomegalovirus exposure and HLA in healthy donors (TCRdb year 2017). Some background on the complete study: An earlier analysis of under 600 of the donors reported about 290 Gb of sequence data and some 100 million unique TCR beta sequences from 190 million or so T cells. About 310 gigabases of sequencing data and tens of millions of unique TCR sequences were included in an early release covering about 620 HLA-typed donors. The genetic ancestry cluster associated with self-reported Caucasian donors included 81% of the roughly 390 genotyped donors. The study aimed to test whether cataloging public T cell receptors could reveal signatures of past pathogen exposure. The T cell repertoires of under 700 subjects were profiled by immunosequencing and related to cytomegalovirus serostatus. A separate validation cohort of over a hundred different subjects was used in addition to the roughly 640-subject first cohort. To predict cytomegalovirus infection status, the study combined high-throughput TCR immunosequencing, statistical association of individual TCRs with disease status, and machine learning. A later analysis re-analyzed previously published TCR beta repertoires from roughly 690 donors and added high-resolution HLA genotyping to study TCR occurrence patterns. Rather than using new phenotypic data, the later analysis identified candidate immune exposures from TCR beta sequences and from how often those sequences occurred across donors. To decide whether each TCR beta V gene segment behaved as functional or pseudogenic, an earlier analysis of fewer than 750 of the donors relied on high-throughput TCR beta sequencing. Donor age, sex, ethnicity and CMV serostatus were compiled alongside the repertoire data. Genome-wide SNP genotypes for about 60% of the roughly 700 donors were used in a later genetic analysis, which treated that subset as a discovery cohort. All discovery cohort repertoires had been generated using a single sequencing platform. HLA typing covered class I and class II loci at four-digit resolution. The number of typed donors differed by locus: roughly 620-640 for A, B, C, DRB1 and DQB1; 500 to 550 for DQA1; about 600 for DPA1; and 400 to 480 for DPB1. A handful of DR-DQ haplotypes were handled as single units for association and clustering because linkage in the cohort was strong. Among about 400 genotyped donors of the cohort, an average of roughly 230,000 unique TCR beta nucleotide sequences was sequenced per donor, of which about 19% were non-productive. Study-wide findings and limitations: In a later genetic analysis, fewer N-insertions in productive TCRs were reported among donors in an Asian-associated ancestry cluster than the 666-donor mean. A further reported finding was that TCR beta sequences accurately predicted the HLA-A and HLA-B alleles for most subjects in the first cohort. Correlated functional status among segregating V segments might reflect linkage disequilibrium, but an unknown experimental factor could not be ruled out. HLA typing was unavailable for some donors at each locus, so association tests used only the typed subset. The study listed over 150 TCR beta chains as associated with cytomegalovirus. According to a later analysis, parvovirus B19, influenza, CMV and Epstein-Barr virus appeared linked to several top co-occurrence clusters. A later analysis found that most CMV-associated TCR beta chains appeared HLA-restricted, with HLA associations seemingly driven largely by CMV exposure. Because counts were too low, more than 15 rarely observed V segments, including chromosome 9 orphons, were left out of the earlier analysis of 587 of the donors. In an earlier analysis of 500 to 650 of the donors, most TCR beta V segments appeared in productive rearrangements about 87% or about 30% of the time, broadly matching IMGT annotations. According to the authors, the approach could potentially be generalized to other disease states and immunological phenotypes. Most TCR sequences were seen in very few donors, while some public TCRs were found in many individuals. A group of highly shared sequence variants was considered likely to be a technical artifact of the sequencing pipeline. When HLA alleles, especially DR and DQ, strongly co-occurred, attributing TCR associations to individual alleles was difficult. In a later genetic analysis, a missense DCLRE1C variant was associated with V-gene and J-gene trimming of TCR beta chains, and the association was replicated in an independent cohort. According to a later analysis, TCR association rates differed among HLA loci, with DRB1 alleles showing the most associated TCRs and HLA-C alleles showing the fewest. In vitro tests confirmed that a few of the cytomegalovirus-associated TCR beta chains recognize cytomegalovirus antigens. CMV serostatus was the only immune exposure information available for the cohort. The 87-base-pair reads could not distinguish some IMGT-functional V segments, including TRBV6-2 and TRBV6-3, so those segments were excluded. Roughly uniform sequencing depth across donors was assumed in presence/absence analyses, although this assumption may not hold. In this cohort, only TCR beta chains were sequenced, and detectable features were limited by the absence of alpha or paired-chain data. A later analysis found that HLA-associated TCR beta chains were more clonally expanded and had lower generation probabilities than equally common non-associated chains. The classifier was reported to diagnose cytomegalovirus status with high specificity and sensitivity in both the original and validation cohorts. A later analysis associated 16,951 TCR beta sequences with specific HLA alleles at a false discovery rate of 0.05.

Regarding this clone: Its antigen is not yet known. It has no much larger one-base neighbor in the sample; base qualities were not kept.

Library preparation was by the immunoSEQ multiplex PCR assay. For the multiplex PCR, a mixture combining 60 forward primers for TCR Vbeta segments and 13 reverse primers for TCR Jbeta segments was used. The CDR3 region of rearranged TCR beta genes was amplified from genomic DNA by a multiplex PCR assay. The amplified TCR beta libraries were sequenced on the Illumina HiSeq System as 87-base-pair reads. The study's own analysis went as follows. Across the 666 repertoires, a later analysis counted 80 million or so unique TCR beta chains, around 10 million of which were shared by at least two donors. Raw reads were error-corrected and collapsed into unique sequences by a nearest-neighbor algorithm in which closely related sequences were merged to remove PCR and sequencing errors. Alignment of CDR3 sequences to IMGT reference sequences was used to assign V, D and J gene segments. For a sequence to be retained, a match of at least six nucleotides to both a V gene segment and a J gene segment was required. Rearrangements were called productive when the CDR3 lacked stop codons and stayed in frame with V and J; all others were non-productive. CDR3 was defined according to IMGT convention as the region running from the second conserved V-encoded cysteine to the conserved J-encoded phenylalanine. Sequences without an unambiguous match to a single V gene segment were excluded from the earlier analysis of a few hundred of the donors. In an earlier analysis of a few hundred of the donors, V segments were called functional above 56.7% productive rearrangements and were called segregating when the between-donor standard deviation exceeded 5%. To diagnose cytomegalovirus status from the catalog of TCR beta chain sequences, a statistical classification framework was built. In a later analysis, V and J genes were assigned by comparing TCR nucleotide sequences against IMGT/GENE-DB human TR gene sequences. In a later analysis, CDR3 sequences and most-parsimonious VDJ recombination scenarios were assigned using the TCRdist pipeline. A later analysis defined each TCR beta chain by its CDR3 amino acid sequence plus V-gene family, and excluded reads lacking a unique V-gene family. As a way to deal with suspected cross-contamination and a sequencing artifact, a later analysis dropped hundreds of nucleotide sequences that were highly shared and had low generation probability. In a later analysis, a clonal expansion index was calculated for each public chain from normalized within-repertoire ranks of inferred template counts. A later analysis computed generation probabilities with a VDJ recombination model fitted to out-of-frame rearrangements, and checked the results against IGoR. A later analysis scored TCR-TCR, TCR-HLA and TCR-CMV co-occurrence with hypergeometric tests, applying a repertoire-size bias correction to TCR pairs. To estimate false discovery rates, a later analysis permuted the HLA or CMV assignments 20 times. In a later analysis, co-occurring TCRs were grouped using DBSCAN, with TCRdist sequence similarity added in when clustering inside HLA-allele-positive subsets. Repertoires with fewer than 30,000 or more than 120,000 public chains were left out of co-occurrence clustering, as were four to six repertoires with anomalous nucleotide sharing. In TCRdb, the immuneACCESS table is reduced to in-frame sequences with V and J assigned. These tables do not hold every clone; where another copy was compared, an unresolved V gene accounts for under half, and the others remain unexplained. That table supplies the V and J calls and clone size; D and trimming were determined from the DNA. The sample profile shows approximately 170,000 clones; about four fifths of them were found once. The ten largest account for approximately 5% of the sample.

CDR1 and CDR2 are drawn from the germline V gene: MGHDK, SYGVNS. Trimming at the junction amounts to 6 bases on V and 0 bases on J, and the germline ends lie 12 bases apart. Its CDR3 holds 15 amino acids, cysteine through phenylalanine. Only the CDR3 DNA is retained, 45 bases long and in frame from the first base. The cohort comprised approximately 700 healthy bone marrow donors. At the time of sampling, all cohort members were nominally healthy, though unrecorded immune exposures were likely present. The donor was CMV seropositive and belonged to the group of more than 250 seropositive cohort members. A peripheral blood sample was provided by each donor, and peripheral blood mononuclear cells were used for TCR beta sequencing. Genomic DNA was extracted from the blood cell samples with the Qiagen DNeasy Blood Extraction Kit.

The TCR was taken from a man in his thirties or forties in good health and CMV-seropositive. Sequenced sample: PBMCs. This chain is built from TRBV25-1 and TRBJ1-3; a tentative D match to TRBD1 spans 6 bases. The DNA reads as follows: TGTGCCAGCAGAAACGCAGGGGACTCTGGAAACACCATATATTTT. Its product reads: CASRNAGDSGNTIYF.